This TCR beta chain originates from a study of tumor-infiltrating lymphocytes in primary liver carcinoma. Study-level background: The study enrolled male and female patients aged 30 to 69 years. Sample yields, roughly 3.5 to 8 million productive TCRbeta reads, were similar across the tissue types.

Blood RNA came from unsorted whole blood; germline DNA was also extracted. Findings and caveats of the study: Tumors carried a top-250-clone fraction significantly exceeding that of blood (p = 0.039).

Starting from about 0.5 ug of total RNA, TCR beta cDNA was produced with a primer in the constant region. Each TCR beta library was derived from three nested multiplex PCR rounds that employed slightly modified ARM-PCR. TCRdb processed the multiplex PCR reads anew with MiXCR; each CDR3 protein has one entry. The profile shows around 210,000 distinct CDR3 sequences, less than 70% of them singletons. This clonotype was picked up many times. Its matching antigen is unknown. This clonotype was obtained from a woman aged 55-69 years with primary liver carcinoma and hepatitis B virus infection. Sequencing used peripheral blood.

The DNA for the CDR3 is TGTGCCAGCAGCTTTGCTTTCTCTGGAAACACCATATATTTT. As protein: CASSFAFSGNTIYF. This sequence joins TRBV5-5 and TRBJ1-3; no firm D call. CDR1 and CDR2 (germline): SGHKS, YYEKEE (reference sequence). The ends were cut back, 2 bases at V and 0 bases at J, with 6 bases in the middle. The CDR3 is 14 amino acids.